This TCR beta chain was recovered during a study of patients and donors after allogeneic stem cell transplantation. Per the germline V gene, CDR1 is MNHNS and CDR2 is SASEGT. V was cut by 8 bases and J by 6 bases, with 19 bases left in between. CDR3 length: 14 amino acids. TCRdb redid the calling of the RT-PCR reads with MiXCR, one entry per CDR3 protein. This sample has about 200,000 distinct CDR3 sequences, with 41% found just once. The chain recombines TRBV6-1 with TRBJ1-1, with D perhaps matching TRBD1 (5 bases). This TCR was sampled from a human donor who was either an allogeneic HSCT recipient or a stem cell or donor lymphocyte infusion donor (not recorded which). It is not recorded whose cells these are; they may come from a transplant donor. Sequencing was done on a sample of blood, either unsorted or a sorted T cell fraction (not recorded which). The DNA of the CDR3 is TGTGCCAGCGCTGCGATCCCGGGGGGGGCTGAAGCTTTCTTT. This encodes CASAAIPGGAEAFF.